This TCR beta chain was observed in a study of OX40 agonist ivuxolimab in advanced cancers. Looking at the study overall: The patients received ivuxolimab by intravenous route every 2 weeks at 0.01 to 10 mg/kg. Dose-escalation subjects each had hepatocellular carcinoma, melanoma, renal cell or head and neck cancer.

The CDR3 has 12 amino acids. The ends were cut back, 7 bases at V and 7 bases at J, with 11 bases in the middle. Germline V gene lookup returns CDR1 MNHNS and CDR2 SASEGT. Study results and limitations: Expanded clones were, on average, more numerous among CD8+ T cells than CD4+. Researchers did not determine the expanded peripheral T cells' antigen specificity.

Assay used: immunoSEQ multiplex PCR; TCRdb lists only in-frame clones, some missing. The table shows tens of thousands of clones, with about 82% occurring only once. Of note for this clone: Its antigen is still unknown.

The origin of this receptor is an adult with an advanced solid tumor such as melanoma, head and neck, liver or kidney cancer. Specimen: CD4+ or CD8+ T cells sorted from blood, collected in a trial of the OX40 agonist ivuxolimab. This chain connects TRBV6-1 to TRBJ2-1; D is undetermined. CDR3 protein: CASIGLSNEQFF. CDR3 DNA sequence: TGTGCCAGCATCGGCCTATCGAATGAGCAGTTCTTC.